This TCR beta chain came from a study of siplizumab effects on memory and regulatory T cells. General observations from the study: Proliferating siplizumab-cultured Tregs lacked confirmed suppressive function.

It was 75,000 to 100,000 TCR templates that were assayed per sample. This table comes from immunoSEQ multiplex PCR, and its TCRdb copy is limited to in-frame clones, with some not included. The sample includes roughly 100,000 clones, approximately 90% of them seen just once. Points on this clone: Antigen: not known. Other nucleotide sequences from this sample produce the same CDR3.

CDR1 is SNHLY, CDR2 FYNNEI, per germline. V lost 8 bases and J 2 bases, leaving 11 bases between the germline ends. The CDR3 loop spans 13 amino acids. The sequence came from a human donor in good health. The chain has TRBV2 and TRBJ2-3; a weak D match, TRBD1 (5 bases). The material sequenced was CD4+ T cells sorted from blood. CDR3 DNA: TGTGCCAGCCTAAGGGGCGACACAGATACGCAGTATTTT. This sequence encodes CASLRGDTDTQYF.